This T cell receptor beta chain was identified during a study of cytomegalovirus exposure and HLA in healthy donors. Findings and limits, study-wide: The study put some 160 TCR beta chains on its list as cytomegalovirus-associated.

The PCR was carried out with 60 Vbeta primers and 13 Jbeta primers. Generated by immunoSEQ multiplex PCR, the TCRdb table keeps only in-frame clones and is missing some. Among 130,000 to 150,000 clones listed, less than 85% were seen once. As concerns this clone: Its antigen is unknown.

This CDR3 has 13 amino acids. The V gene lost 4 bases and the J gene lost 7 bases, with 13 bases spanning the gap. Per the germline V gene, CDR1 is SGHRS and CDR2 is YFSETQ. The sample comprised PBMCs. The source is a man aged 18 to 29 in good health and CMV-seropositive. V is TRBV5-1 and J is TRBJ2-3, with D maybe TRBD2 (6 bases). Here the CDR3 DNA reads TGCGCCAGCAGCGTAGATGGAGGGAATACGCAGTATTTT. Encoded protein: CASSVDGGNTQYF.